Following are 29 T cell receptor beta chains from one sample sequenced in a study of control samples from healthy donors and cancer patients. The protocol was immunoSEQ multiplex PCR, while the TCRdb copy is restricted to in-frame clones and leaves out a portion. The sample lists 250,000 to 300,000 clones, around 79% occurring once. Sample: PBMCs. Receptors originate from a woman aged 60 to 75 with lung cancer.

The chain is built from TRBV5-1 and TRBJ1-2, with D unresolved. CDR3 length: 17 amino acids. Trimming shortened V by 3 bases and J by 2 bases, and 20 bases separated the two germline ends. CDR1 SGHRS and CDR2 YFSETQ come from the germline V gene. CDR3 sequence reads: CASSSGPGEVWNYGYTF. CDR3 DNA: TGCGCCAGCAGCTCCGGACCCGGGGAGGTTTGGAACTATGGCTACACCTTC.

This clone came up once. The rearrangement joins TRBV10-3 to TRBJ1-1; D not certain. Between the trimmed V and J ends, which lost 1 base and 1 base, there was a span of 10 bases. From germline, CDR1 is ENHRY and CDR2 SYGVKD. The CDR3 is 15 amino acids. The CDR3 loop is CAISELAGENTEAFF. CDR3 DNA: TGTGCCATCAGTGAGTTGGCAGGCGAGAACACTGAAGCTTTCTTT.

The chain combines TRBV2 with TRBJ1-5, with D possibly TRBD1 on 6 matching bases. The CDR3 length is 15 residues. CDR1 and CDR2 (germline): SNHLY, FYNNEI. V was pared by 1 base and J by 4 bases, with 11 bases between. The CDR3 sequence: CASSEESQGNQPQHF. DNA of the CDR3: TGTGCCAGCAGTGAAGAGAGCCAGGGGAATCAGCCCCAGCATTTT.

The V and J genes are TRBV5-1 and TRBJ2-1; 8 nucleotides agree with TRBD1. CDR1 is SGHRS and CDR2 is YFSETQ in the germline V gene. V shed 0 bases, J shed 9 bases, and the junction held 11 bases outside the gene matches. The length of the CDR3 is 16 residues. CDR3 amino acids: CASSLGQGARESEQFF. As DNA, the CDR3 is TGCGCCAGCAGCTTGGGTCAGGGGGCGCGGGAAAGTGAGCAGTTCTTC.

The sample holds a few counts of this clone. The chain carries TRBV5-6 and TRBJ1-3, with 7 nucleotides matching TRBD1. Trimming cost V 4 bases and J 3 bases; bases outside gene matches: 7. Germline loops: CDR1 SGHDT, CDR2 YYEEEE. The CDR3 runs 15 residues. The CDR3 DNA sequence: TGTGCCAGCAGCGCGACACAGGGGTTTGGAAACACCATATATTTT. Translated: CASSATQGFGNTIYF.

This clone appeared once. The CDR3 DNA is TGTGCCAGCAGTTATGCGGTTAGCTCCTACGAGCAGTACTTC. Translated, it gives CASSYAVSSYEQYF. The rearrangement joins TRBV6-5 to TRBJ2-7; no clear D gene. Trimming removed 3 bases at V and 0 bases at J, with 9 bases between. The CDR3 is made up of 14 amino acids. Looked up from germline, CDR1 is MNHEY and CDR2 is SVGAGI.

This clone was counted between two and nine times. This sequence joins TRBV28 and TRBJ1-6, with no clear D. CDR3 length: 15 amino acids. Per the germline V gene, CDR1 is MDHEN and CDR2 is SYDVKM. The V gene lost 3 bases and the J gene lost 2 bases, with 8 bases spanning the gap. The CDR3 bases are TGTGCCAGCAGTTTGCCAGTAACCTATAATTCACCCCTCCACTTT. Residues: CASSLPVTYNSPLHF.

V usage is TRBV2 and J usage is TRBJ2-3; D possibly corresponds to TRBD2 (5 bases). From germline, CDR1 is SNHLY and CDR2 FYNNEI. There are 15 residues in the CDR3. V lost 3 bases to trimming and J lost 1 base, with 11 bases between them. The CDR3: CASSDRGVGTDTQYF. CDR3 sequence (DNA): TGTGCCAGCAGTGACCGGGGTGTTGGCACAGATACGCAGTATTTT.

In its sample, this clone was seen once. The rearrangement links TRBV6-2 or TRBV6-3 to TRBJ2-1; possible D gene TRBD2, 8 bases. The CDR3 extends over 14 amino acids. The V gene lost 5 bases and the J gene lost 6 bases, with 14 bases spanning the gap. CDR1 and CDR2 from the germline V gene are MNHEY and SVGEGT. The CDR3 DNA sequence: TGTGCCAGCAGTCGTAGCGGGGACAGCAATGAGCAGTTCTTC. Translating gives CASSRSGDSNEQFF.

The chain couples TRBV28 to TRBJ2-5; 9 nucleotides align to TRBD2. This CDR3 has 15 amino acids. CDR1 MDHEN and CDR2 SYDVKM come from the germline V gene. Losses at the gene ends were 3 bases for V and 5 bases for J; bases not matched to a gene: 7. CDR3 residues: CASSLGGTSRETQYF. CDR3 nucleotides: TGTGCCAGCAGTTTGGGAGGGACTAGCAGGGAGACCCAGTACTTC.

The chain has TRBV6-5 and TRBJ1-1; no clear D. In germline, CDR1 is MNHEY, CDR2 SVGAGI. This CDR3 contains 14 residues. Trimming shortened V by 2 bases and J by 2 bases, and 9 bases separated the two germline ends. CDR3 protein: CASSYRTANTEAFF. The CDR3 coding sequence is TGTGCCAGCAGTTACCGAACGGCTAACACTGAAGCTTTCTTT.

This clone has only a few counts. The gene calls are TRBV6-5 and TRBJ1-4; TRBD1 matches at 9 bases. The ends lost 6 bases at V and 8 bases at J; junction bases unmatched: 7. Germline V CDR1 and CDR2: MNHEY, SVGAGI. The CDR3 has 14 amino acids. In DNA form, the CDR3 reads TGTGCCAGCAGGACGACAGGGGGGAGGGAAAAACTGTTTTTT. Protein: CASRTTGGREKLFF.

The V call is TRBV5-4, the J call TRBJ2-5; weak D call: TRBD2 (6 bases). Trimming shortened V by 4 bases and J by 5 bases, and 18 bases separated the two germline ends. Germline V CDR1 and CDR2: SGHNT, YYREEE (reference sequence). This CDR3 is 15 amino acids long. Here the CDR3 DNA reads TGTGCCAGCAGCGGGAAACGGGGGACGAAGGAGACCCAGTACTTC. This gives the protein CASSGKRGTKETQYF.

The rearrangement joins TRBV19 to TRBJ1-6, with D unclear. CDR1 and CDR2 from the germline V gene are LNHDA and SQIVND (reference sequence). CDR3 length: 14 residues. V was trimmed by 6 bases and J by 6 bases, leaving 12 bases between them. The CDR3 loop is CASRQTPINSPLHF. The DNA of the CDR3 is TGTGCCAGTAGACAAACCCCGATTAATTCACCCCTCCACTTT.

The rearrangement links TRBV7-2 to TRBJ1-2; 8 bases map to TRBD1. The CDR3 runs 17 residues. With V trimmed by 1 base and J by 3 bases, 10 bases remained unmatched. Germline assignment: CDR1 SGHTA and CDR2 FQGNSA. In nucleotides, the CDR3 is TGTGCCAGCAGCTTAGTCGGGACAGGCGACTCTGACTATGGCTACACCTTC. Protein: CASSLVGTGDSDYGYTF. The entire variable domain, with the rest obtained from reference TRBV7-2 and TRBJ1-2, is as follows: GAGVSQSPSNKVTEKGKDVELRCDPISGHTALYWYRQSLGQGLEFLIYFQGNSAPDKSGLPSDRFSAERTGGSVSTLTIQRTQQEDSAVYLCASSLVGTGDSDYGYTFGSGTRLTVV.

The gene calls are TRBV19 and TRBJ1-1, with TRBD1 as a possible D gene (6 bases). Germline CDR1 is LNHDA and CDR2 is SQIVND (reference sequence). V was shortened by 5 bases and J by 9 bases, with 13 bases between the two germline ends. The CDR3 sequence is 12 residues long. The CDR3 nucleotides are TGTGCCAGTAGTCTACAGGGTTCCCAAGCTTTCTTT. It encodes CASSLQGSQAFF.

This chain links TRBV19 with TRBJ2-5; D is unclear. Trimming pared 1 base from V and 3 bases from J, leaving 9 bases between. This CDR3 region has 14 residues. CDR1 is LNHDA and CDR2 is SQIVND in the germline V gene (reference sequence). The CDR3 nucleotides are TGTGCCAGTAGTATAGTTTTCCGGGAAGAGACCCAGTACTTC. Protein sequence: CASSIVFREETQYF.

The chain recombines TRBV7-6 with TRBJ2-1, with D perhaps TRBD1 or TRBD2 (5 bases each). Trimming took off 3 bases at V and 1 base at J, with 10 bases between the two ends. The CDR3 is 15 amino acids. From germline, CDR1 is SGHVS and CDR2 FNYEAQ. The CDR3 reads CASSLGPGSYNEQFF. The CDR3 DNA reads as TGTGCCAGCAGCTTGGGACCAGGATCCTACAATGAGCAGTTCTTC.

This chain uses TRBV5-5 with TRBJ1-5; 7 bases map to TRBD1. Germline-derived CDR1 and CDR2 are SGHKS and YYEKEE (reference sequence). The junction had 5 bases not matched to a gene; V was cut back by 4 bases and J by 1 base. The length of the CDR3 is 15 residues. The CDR3 bases are TGTGCCAGCAGCCTAGGGGGCGCGAGCAATCAGCCCCAGCATTTT. Its translation: CASSLGGASNQPQHF.

This rearrangement joins TRBV27 to TRBJ1-5, with TRBD1 matching over 7 bases. Germline CDR1 MNHEY, CDR2 SMNVEV (reference sequence). This CDR3 contains 16 residues. V was pared by 6 bases and J by 1 base, with 9 bases of the junction left unmatched. The CDR3 loop is CASSFAGGQSNQPQHF. As DNA, the CDR3 is TGTGCCAGCAGCTTCGCAGGGGGTCAAAGCAATCAGCCCCAGCATTTT.

With regard to this clone: A junction boundary mismatches the germline segment, possibly from a read error. This chain links TRBV6-1 with TRBJ2-2; D gene uncertain. Germline V gives CDR1 MNHNS, CDR2 SASEGT. The CDR3 covers 11 residues. CDR3 residues: CASREAGELFF. The DNA of the CDR3 is TGTGCCAGCAGAGAAGCCGGGGAGCTGTTTTTT.

The V call is TRBV19, the J call TRBJ1-5; D call uncertain. V lost 0 bases and J lost 3, with 6 bases in between. The CDR3 is 14 amino acids. The V gene's germline CDR1 is LNHDA and CDR2 SQIVND (reference sequence). The CDR3 region has the DNA TGTGCCAGTAGTATAGAGGTTCACAATCAGCCCCAGCATTTT. This encodes CASSIEVHNQPQHF.

This clone came up once. The chain combines TRBV6-5 with TRBJ1-1; D remains unclear. The CDR3 has 14 amino acids. From germline, CDR1 is MNHEY and CDR2 SVGAGI. V lost 5 bases and J 1 base, leaving 11 bases between the germline ends. The CDR3 spells CASSPATANTEAFF. CDR3 in DNA: TGTGCCAGCAGTCCAGCTACAGCGAACACTGAAGCTTTCTTT.

The chain couples TRBV11-2 to TRBJ2-3; 7 nucleotides align to TRBD2. Germline trimming cut 2 bases from V and 1 base from J; bases unmatched to any gene: 6. Germline CDR1 SGHAT, CDR2 FQNNGV. The CDR3 is 16 amino acids. For the CDR3, the DNA is TGTGCCAGCAGCTTATCGGTCGCGGGGGGCACAGATACGCAGTATTTT. The encoded protein is CASSLSVAGGTDTQYF.

This chain uses TRBV5-1 with TRBJ1-2; 7 nucleotides agree with TRBD1. V lost 7 bases and J lost 4; bases outside the gene matches: 10. The germline V gene encodes CDR1 SGHRS and CDR2 YFSETQ. The CDR3 is 14 amino acids. DNA for the CDR3: TGCGCCAGCCGGACCGGGACAGAGTCCTATGGCTACACCTTC. This sequence encodes CASRTGTESYGYTF.

In its sample, this clone was seen a few times. V and J are TRBV2 and TRBJ1-2; no clear D. Per the germline V gene, CDR1 is SNHLY and CDR2 is FYNNEI. This CDR3 has 11 residues. V gave up 6 bases and J gave up 3 bases, with 5 bases separating them. DNA of the CDR3: TGTGCCAGCAGGCCGGACTATGGCTACACCTTC. Encoded protein: CASRPDYGYTF.

The chain joins TRBV10-3 to TRBJ2-3; unclear D gene. The CDR3 contains 13 residues. Deletions cut 11 bases from V and 6 bases from J, with 18 bases between. The germline gives CDR1 ENHRY, CDR2 SYGVKD. CDR3 sequence reads: CAVRGWAGDTQYF. Here the CDR3 DNA reads TGTGCCGTCCGAGGATGGGCCGGCGATACGCAGTATTTT.

CDR3: CASSLLGGGEQYF. The CDR3 nucleotides read TGTGCCAGCAGCTTACTTGGGGGAGGGGAGCAGTACTTC. This chain connects TRBV7-9 to TRBJ2-7; 7 nucleotides agree with TRBD2. V shed 2 bases, J shed 7 bases, and the junction held 5 bases outside the gene matches. The CDR3 is 13 amino acids. Per the germline V gene, CDR1 is SEHNR and CDR2 is FQNEAQ (reference sequence).

This clone was seen a few times. This chain links TRBV27 with TRBJ1-5; D perhaps matches TRBD1 (5 bases). There are 16 residues in the CDR3. The ends were cut back, 5 bases at V and 0 bases at J, with 14 bases in the middle. From germline, CDR1 is MNHEY and CDR2 SMNVEV (reference sequence). Here the CDR3 DNA reads TGTGCCAGCAGTAGCGGGTCTGGGGGTAGCAATCAGCCCCAGCATTTT. Protein sequence: CASSSGSGGSNQPQHF.